A selection of T cell receptor beta chains follows, all from one sample in a study of CD8 T cells in ankylosing spondylitis. TCRdb reprocessed the 5' RACE reads via MiXCR and lists one record per CDR3 protein. Among about 340,000 distinct CDR3 sequences listed, roughly 14% were seen once. Sequenced sample: blood, either unsorted or a sorted T cell fraction (not recorded which). Every receptor here comes from a male donor with ankylosing spondylitis or in good health (not recorded which). CDR3s leave out the opening cysteine and the closing phenylalanine or tryptophan.

length: 12
V: TRBV7-2
CDR3: ASSRRQVYNEQF

length: 14
V: TRBV6-5
CDR3: ASSWLAGLFTGELF

length: 13
V: TRBV5-1
CDR3: ASSPGGTSGMEQF

length: 12
V: TRBV5-6
CDR3: ASSLPGQGRGYT

length: 12
V: TRBV5-5
CDR3: ASSYTSEAETQY

length: 15
V: TRBV4-1
CDR3: ASSHETSGMSSYEQY

length: 14
V: TRBV20-1
CDR3: SARVPAGGGANEQF

length: 13
V: TRBV5-1
CDR3: ASSPGQGPFYEQY

length: 11
V: TRBV10-3
CDR3: AISESSNQPQH

length: 10
V: TRBV11-2
CDR3: ASSLEGIEQY

length: 12
V: TRBV4-1
CDR3: ASSQAGTGYGYT

length: 14
V: TRBV5-6
CDR3: ASSLLGVLAKNIQY

length: 13
V: TRBV6-4
CDR3: ASSDSTSGSNEQF

length: 13
V: TRBV19
CDR3: ASRPTQGGNTEAF

length: 9
V: TRBV12-3/TRBV12-4
CDR3: ASSPWGELF

length: 14
V: TRBV7-9
CDR3: ASSRTSGRPGGELF

length: 12
V: TRBV15
CDR3: ATSKGTHPYEQY

length: 16
V: TRBV10-3
CDR3: AISGTSGGPTGTGELF

length: 11
V: TRBV4-1
CDR3: ASSVFNTGELF

length: 10
V: TRBV7-2
CDR3: ASSFSSYGYT